This T cell receptor (beta chain) was obtained from a study of shared clonotypes between healthy human individuals. The CDR3 sequence is 16 residues long. The V gene's germline CDR1 is KGHSH and CDR2 LQKENI. Trimming cost V 5 bases and J 1 base; bases outside gene matches: 5. The repertoire was sequenced with immunoSEQ multiplex PCR; TCRdb's copy has only in-frame clones and lacks some. The top ten hold around 0.14% of the sample, which has roughly 2.5 million clones, more than 80% seen once. The rearrangement joins TRBV18 to TRBJ2-5, with 12 bases lining up with TRBD2. The sequenced sample was naive CD4+ T cells sorted from blood. Described subset: CD45RA+ positively selected. The origin of this receptor is a man between 18 and 35 years old in good health. CDR3 amino acids: CASSSLAGGGQETQYF. CDR3 DNA: TGTGCCAGCTCATCACTAGCGGGGGGAGGCCAAGAGACCCAGTACTTC.